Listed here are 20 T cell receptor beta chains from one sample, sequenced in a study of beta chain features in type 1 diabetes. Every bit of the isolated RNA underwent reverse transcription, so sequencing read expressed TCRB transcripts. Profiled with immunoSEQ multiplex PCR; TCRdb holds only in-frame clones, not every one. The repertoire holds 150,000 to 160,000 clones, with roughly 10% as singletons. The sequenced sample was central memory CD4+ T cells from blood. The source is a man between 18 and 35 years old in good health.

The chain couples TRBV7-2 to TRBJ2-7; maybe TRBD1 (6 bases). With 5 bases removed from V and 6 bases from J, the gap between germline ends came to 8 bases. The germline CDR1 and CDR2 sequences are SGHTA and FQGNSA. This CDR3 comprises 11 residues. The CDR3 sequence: CASSLDSEQYF. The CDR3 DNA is TGTGCCAGCAGCCTGGACAGCGAGCAGTACTTC.

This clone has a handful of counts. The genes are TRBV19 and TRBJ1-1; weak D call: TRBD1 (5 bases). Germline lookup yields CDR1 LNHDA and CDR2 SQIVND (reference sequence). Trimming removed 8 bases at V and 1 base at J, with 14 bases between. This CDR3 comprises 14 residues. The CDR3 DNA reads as TGTGCCAGTCGGGTGCAGGGTTCGAACACTGAAGCTTTCTTT. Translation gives CASRVQGSNTEAFF. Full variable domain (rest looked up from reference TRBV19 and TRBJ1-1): DGGITQSPKYLFRKEGQNVTLSCEQNLNHDAMYWYRQDPGQGLRLIYYSQIVNDFQKGDIAEGYSVSREKKESFPLTVTSAQKNPTAFYLCASRVQGSNTEAFFGQGTRLTVV.

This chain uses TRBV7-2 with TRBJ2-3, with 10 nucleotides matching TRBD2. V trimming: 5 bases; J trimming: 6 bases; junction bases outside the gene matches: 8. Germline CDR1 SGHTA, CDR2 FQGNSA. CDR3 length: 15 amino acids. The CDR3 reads CASSRPSGSSDTQYF. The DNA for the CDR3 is TGTGCCAGCAGCCGCCCTAGCGGGAGCTCGGATACGCAGTATTTT. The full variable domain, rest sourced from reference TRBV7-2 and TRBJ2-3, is GAGVSQSPSNKVTEKGKDVELRCDPISGHTALYWYRQSLGQGLEFLIYFQGNSAPDKSGLPSDRFSAERTGGSVSTLTIQRTQQEDSAVYLCASSRPSGSSDTQYFGPGTRLTVL.

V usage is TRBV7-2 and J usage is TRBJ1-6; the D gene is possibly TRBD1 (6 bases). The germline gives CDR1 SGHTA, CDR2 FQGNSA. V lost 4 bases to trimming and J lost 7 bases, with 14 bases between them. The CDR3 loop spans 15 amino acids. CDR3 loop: CASSSQQGWNSPLHF. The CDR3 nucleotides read TGTGCCAGCAGCTCTCAACAGGGTTGGAATTCACCCCTCCACTTT.

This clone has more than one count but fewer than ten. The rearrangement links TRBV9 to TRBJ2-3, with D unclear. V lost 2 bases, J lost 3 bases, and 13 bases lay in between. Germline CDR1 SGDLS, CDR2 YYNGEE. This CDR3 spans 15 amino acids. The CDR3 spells CASSVHPGWTDTQYF. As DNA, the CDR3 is TGTGCCAGCAGCGTGCACCCAGGATGGACAGATACGCAGTATTTT.

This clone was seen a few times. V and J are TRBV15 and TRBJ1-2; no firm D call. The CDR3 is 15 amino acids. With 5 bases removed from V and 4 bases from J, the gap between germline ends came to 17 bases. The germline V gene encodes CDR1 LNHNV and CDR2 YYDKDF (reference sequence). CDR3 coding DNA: TGTGCCACCAGCCCTGGTGGAGGATTGTCCTATGGCTACACCTTC. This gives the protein CATSPGGGLSYGYTF.

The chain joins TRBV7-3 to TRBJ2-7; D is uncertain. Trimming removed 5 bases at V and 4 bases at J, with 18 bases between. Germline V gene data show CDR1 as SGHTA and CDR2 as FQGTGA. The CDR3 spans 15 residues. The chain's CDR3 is CASSPGPNTQYEQYF. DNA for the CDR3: TGTGCCAGCAGCCCCGGTCCGAACACGCAGTACGAGCAGTACTTC.

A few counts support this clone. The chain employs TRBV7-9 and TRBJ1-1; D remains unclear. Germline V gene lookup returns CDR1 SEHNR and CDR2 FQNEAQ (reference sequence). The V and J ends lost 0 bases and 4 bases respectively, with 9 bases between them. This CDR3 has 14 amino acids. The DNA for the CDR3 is TGTGCCAGCAGCTTAGCATCGGCTCGCACTGAAGCTTTCTTT. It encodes CASSLASARTEAFF.

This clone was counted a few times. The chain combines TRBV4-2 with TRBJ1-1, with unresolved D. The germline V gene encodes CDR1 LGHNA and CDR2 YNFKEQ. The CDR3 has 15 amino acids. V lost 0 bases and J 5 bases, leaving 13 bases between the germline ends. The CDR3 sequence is CASSQEGNRRTEAFF. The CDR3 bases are TGTGCCAGCAGCCAAGAAGGCAACCGGAGGACTGAAGCTTTCTTT.

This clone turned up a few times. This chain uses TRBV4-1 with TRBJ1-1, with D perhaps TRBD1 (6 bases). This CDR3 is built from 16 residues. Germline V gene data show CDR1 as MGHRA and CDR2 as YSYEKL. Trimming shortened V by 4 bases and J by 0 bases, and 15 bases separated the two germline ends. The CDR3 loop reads CASSPSGGGMNTEAFF. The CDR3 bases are TGCGCCAGCAGCCCCAGCGGAGGGGGTATGAACACTGAAGCTTTCTTT.

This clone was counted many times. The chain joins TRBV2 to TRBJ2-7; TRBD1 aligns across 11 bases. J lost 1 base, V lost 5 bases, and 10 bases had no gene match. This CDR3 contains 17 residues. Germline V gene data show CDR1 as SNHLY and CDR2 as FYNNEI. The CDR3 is CASSHPDRGLWSYEQYF. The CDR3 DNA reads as TGTGCCAGCAGTCACCCGGACAGGGGGCTCTGGTCCTACGAGCAGTACTTC.

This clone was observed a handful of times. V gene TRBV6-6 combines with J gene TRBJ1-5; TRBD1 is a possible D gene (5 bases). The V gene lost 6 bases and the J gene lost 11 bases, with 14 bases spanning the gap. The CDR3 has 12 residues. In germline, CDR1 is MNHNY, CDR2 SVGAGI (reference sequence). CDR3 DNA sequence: TGTGCCAGCAGCTACGGGAGGGGAACCCAGCATTTT. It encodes CASSYGRGTQHF.

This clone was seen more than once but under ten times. The CDR3 DNA reads as TGTGCCAGCAGCTCGGGTCAAGGGGAGCTGTTTTTT. The encoded protein is CASSSGQGELFF. This sequence joins TRBV7-2 and TRBJ2-2; D gene ambiguous. This CDR3 comprises 12 residues. Per germline, CDR1 SGHTA and CDR2 FQGNSA. V was clipped by 4 bases and J by 8 bases, with 8 bases between them.

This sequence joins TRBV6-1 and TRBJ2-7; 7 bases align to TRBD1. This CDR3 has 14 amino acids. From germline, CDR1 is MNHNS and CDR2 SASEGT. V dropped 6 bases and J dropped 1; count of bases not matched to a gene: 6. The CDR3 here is CASRYGTASYEQYF. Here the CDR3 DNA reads TGTGCCAGCAGGTACGGGACAGCGTCCTACGAGCAGTACTTC.

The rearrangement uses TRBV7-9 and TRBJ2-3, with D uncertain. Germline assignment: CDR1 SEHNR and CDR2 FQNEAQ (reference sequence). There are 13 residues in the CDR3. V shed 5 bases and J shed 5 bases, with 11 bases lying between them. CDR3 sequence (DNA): TGTGCCAGCAGCCCATTGAGTCAAGATACGCAGTATTTT. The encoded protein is CASSPLSQDTQYF.

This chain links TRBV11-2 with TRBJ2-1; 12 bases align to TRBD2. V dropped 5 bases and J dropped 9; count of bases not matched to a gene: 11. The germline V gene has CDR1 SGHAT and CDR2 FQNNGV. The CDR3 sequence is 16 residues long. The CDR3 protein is CASSPRLAGANGEQFF. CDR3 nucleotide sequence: TGTGCCAGCAGCCCAAGACTAGCGGGAGCCAACGGTGAGCAGTTCTTC.

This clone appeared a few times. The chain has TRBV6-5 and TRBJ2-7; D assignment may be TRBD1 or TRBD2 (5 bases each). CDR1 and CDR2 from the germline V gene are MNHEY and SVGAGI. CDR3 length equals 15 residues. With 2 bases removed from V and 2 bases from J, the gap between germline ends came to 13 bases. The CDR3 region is CASSYRRDGTYEQYF. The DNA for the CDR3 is TGTGCCAGCAGTTACCGACGGGACGGAACCTACGAGCAGTACTTC.

Written as DNA, the CDR3 is TGTGCCAGCAGTTTTTCGGGGGGGGCTGGTACGCAGTATTTT. As protein: CASSFSGGAGTQYF. The V gene is TRBV28, the J gene TRBJ2-3; the match to TRBD2 covers 8 bases. Germline CDR1 MDHEN, CDR2 SYDVKM. V shed 3 bases and J 8 bases; nucleotides not matched to a gene: 7. This CDR3 has 14 residues.

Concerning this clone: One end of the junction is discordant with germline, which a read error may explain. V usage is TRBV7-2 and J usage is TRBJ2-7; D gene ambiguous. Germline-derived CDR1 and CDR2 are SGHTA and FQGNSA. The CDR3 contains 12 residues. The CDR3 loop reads CASNLPPYEQYF. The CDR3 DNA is TGTGCCAGCAACTTACCTCCCTACGAGCAGTACTTC.

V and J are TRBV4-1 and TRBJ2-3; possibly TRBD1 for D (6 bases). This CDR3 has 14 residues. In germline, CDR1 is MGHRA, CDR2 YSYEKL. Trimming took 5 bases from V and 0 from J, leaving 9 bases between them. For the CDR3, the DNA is TGCGCCAGCAGCACTACAGGGAGCACAGATACGCAGTATTTT. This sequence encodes CASSTTGSTDTQYF.